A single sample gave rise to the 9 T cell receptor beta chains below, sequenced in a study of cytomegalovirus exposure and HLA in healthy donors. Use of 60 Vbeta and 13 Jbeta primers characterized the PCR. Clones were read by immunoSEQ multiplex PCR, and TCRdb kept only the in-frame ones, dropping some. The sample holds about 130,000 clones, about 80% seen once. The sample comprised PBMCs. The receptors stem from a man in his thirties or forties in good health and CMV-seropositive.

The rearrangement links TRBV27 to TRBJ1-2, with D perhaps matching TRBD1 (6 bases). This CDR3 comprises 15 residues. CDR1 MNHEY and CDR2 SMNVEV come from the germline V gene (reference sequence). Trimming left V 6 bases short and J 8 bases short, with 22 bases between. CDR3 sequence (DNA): TGTGCCAGCAGCTCTTCCGGACAGAGTTTAATCGGCTACACCTTC. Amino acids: CASSSSGQSLIGYTF.

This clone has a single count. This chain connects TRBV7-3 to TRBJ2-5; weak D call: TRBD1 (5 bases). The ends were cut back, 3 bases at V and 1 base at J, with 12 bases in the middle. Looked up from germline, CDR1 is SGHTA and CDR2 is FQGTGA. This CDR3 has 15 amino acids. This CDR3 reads CASSLGPGFQETQYF. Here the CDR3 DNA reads TGTGCCAGCAGCTTGGGGCCGGGTTTCCAAGAGACCCAGTACTTC.

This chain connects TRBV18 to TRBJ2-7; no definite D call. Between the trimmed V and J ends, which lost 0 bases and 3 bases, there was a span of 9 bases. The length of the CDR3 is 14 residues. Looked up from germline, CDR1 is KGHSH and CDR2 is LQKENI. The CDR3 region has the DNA TGTGCCAGCTCACCACCCGGGTCCGGCTACGAGCAGTACTTC. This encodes CASSPPGSGYEQYF. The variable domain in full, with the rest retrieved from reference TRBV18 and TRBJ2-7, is NAGVMQNPRHLVRRRGQEARLRCSPMKGHSHVYWYRQLPEEGLKFMVYLQKENIIDESGMPKERFSAEFPKEGPSILRIQQVVRGDSAAYFCASSPPGSGYEQYFGPGTRLTVT.

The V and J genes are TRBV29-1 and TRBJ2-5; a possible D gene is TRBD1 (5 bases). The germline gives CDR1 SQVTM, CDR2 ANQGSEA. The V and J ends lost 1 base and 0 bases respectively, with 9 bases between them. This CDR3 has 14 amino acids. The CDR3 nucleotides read TGCAGCGTTGAAGCGGCAGGGTACCAAGAGACCCAGTACTTC. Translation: CSVEAAGYQETQYF. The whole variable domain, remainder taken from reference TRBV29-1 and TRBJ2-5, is SAVISQKPSRDICQRGTSLTIQCQVDSQVTMMFWYRQQPGQSLTLIATANQGSEATYESGFVIDKFPISRPNLTFSTLTVSNMSPEDSSIYLCSVEAAGYQETQYFGPGTRLLVL.

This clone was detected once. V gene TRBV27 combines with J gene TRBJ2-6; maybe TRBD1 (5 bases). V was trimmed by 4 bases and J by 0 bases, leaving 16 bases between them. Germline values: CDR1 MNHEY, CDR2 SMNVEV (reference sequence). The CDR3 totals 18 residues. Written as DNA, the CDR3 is TGTGCCAGCAGTTCGCCTCGACAGAGCTACTCTGGGGCCAACGTCCTGACTTTC. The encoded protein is CASSSPRQSYSGANVLTF.

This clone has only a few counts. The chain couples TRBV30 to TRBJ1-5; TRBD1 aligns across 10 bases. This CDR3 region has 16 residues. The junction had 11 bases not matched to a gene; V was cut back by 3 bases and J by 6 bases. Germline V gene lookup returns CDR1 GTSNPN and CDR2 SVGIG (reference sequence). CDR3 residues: CAWSETGTGVGQPQHF. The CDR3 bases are TGTGCCTGGAGCGAAACCGGGACAGGGGTAGGTCAGCCCCAGCATTTT.

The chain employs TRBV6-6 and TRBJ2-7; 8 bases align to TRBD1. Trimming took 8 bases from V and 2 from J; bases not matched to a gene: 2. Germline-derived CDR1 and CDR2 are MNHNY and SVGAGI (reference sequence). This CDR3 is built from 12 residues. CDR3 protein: CASGQGTYEQYF. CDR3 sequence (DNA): TGTGCCAGCGGACAGGGAACCTACGAGCAGTACTTC.

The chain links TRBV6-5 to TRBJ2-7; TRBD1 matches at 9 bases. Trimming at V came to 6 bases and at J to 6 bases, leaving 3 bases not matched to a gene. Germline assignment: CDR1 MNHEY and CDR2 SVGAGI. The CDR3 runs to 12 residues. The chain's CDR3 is CASSRQGGEQYF. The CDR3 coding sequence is TGTGCCAGCAGCAGACAGGGGGGCGAGCAGTACTTC.

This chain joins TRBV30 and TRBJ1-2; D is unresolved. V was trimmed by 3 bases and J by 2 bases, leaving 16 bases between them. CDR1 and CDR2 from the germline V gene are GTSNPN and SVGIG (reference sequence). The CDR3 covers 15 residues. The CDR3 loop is CAWSPGRLSNYGYTF. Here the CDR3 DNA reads TGTGCCTGGAGCCCGGGTCGGTTATCAAACTATGGCTACACCTTC.